This T cell receptor (beta chain) was recorded in a study of identical twins. A single record per CDR3 protein comes from TCRdb applying MiXCR to the 5' RACE reads. The profile shows 350,000 to 450,000 distinct CDR3 sequences, 15% to 20% of them singletons. Details on this clonotype: Its matching antigen is unknown.

Germline V gene sequence: CDR1 SGDLS, CDR2 YYNGEE. J gave up 10 bases and V 1 base, and 5 bases lay outside the gene matches. The CDR3 totals 15 residues. Points from the study as a whole: Memory repertoires showed no such pattern, whereas abundant cord blood beta clonotypes carried fewer insertions.

Sequences were obtained from naive T cells sorted from blood. The chain uses TRBV9 and TRBJ2-1; 13 bases are a match to TRBD2. The sequence derives from a man between 50 and 59 years old in good health. The CDR3 nucleotides read TGTGCCAGCAGCGTAACTAGCGGGAGGGCCGGGGAGCAGTTCTTC. Amino acids: CASSVTSGRAGEQFF.